This TCR beta chain was recorded in a study of regulatory T cells in long-lasting Graves disease (dated by TCRdb to about 2021). About the study as a whole: Patients with newly diagnosed Graves' disease had been on antithyroid drugs for under 3 months. The study took place in China and was registered as a clinical trial. A total of around 35 samples were covered by TCR sequencing, comprising approximately 13 persistent and around 20 newly diagnosed Graves' disease patients. Peripheral blood TCR sequencing and RNA sequencing compared persistent Graves' disease patients with newly diagnosed Graves' disease patients.

The method was multiplex PCR. The sample was run on an Illumina HiSeq 4000. To build TCR beta libraries, CDR3 regions were amplified by Arm-PCR using iRepertoire HTBI primers. Before sequencing, the PCR products underwent gel purification. In the paper's pipeline: Across samples, 60 to 80 TRBV and 13 to 15 TRBJ segments were identified and used for gene usage analysis of CDR3 amino acid clonotypes. COPE and FqMerger were used to merge filtered high-quality paired reads into contigs. BLAST was used to align contigs to the IMGT TRBV, TRBD and TRBJ reference genes, and CDR3 was defined following IMGT. Highly expanded clones were defined as clonotypes with a frequency above 0.1%. Repertoire diversity was measured by Shannon entropy, and V-J evenness by the Gini coefficient. Public clonotypes were defined as clonotypes shared by more than one individual. TCRdb reprocessed the public reads (quality trimming at Q25 with fastp, clone calling with MiXCR) and kept in-frame beta chains. Identical CDR3 proteins give one entry, which carries the most common genes and DNA. The V and J calls and clone size come from TCRdb's table, not from the authors' own analysis. The sample table shows more than 350,000 distinct CDR3 sequences, and approximately 15% are seen once. The ten largest make up roughly 17% of the sample.

CDR3 length: 15 amino acids, cysteine to phenylalanine. The retained sequence is limited to the CDR3, 45 bases, with the frame set at the first base. CDR1 is given as LNHDA and CDR2 as SQIVND, both from the germline V gene (reference sequence). The V end gives up 3 bases and the J end 6 bases, leaving 5 bases in the junction not matched to a gene. This clonotype showed up just once. Its antigen is still unknown. Per-base quality was not reported, and no clone a single base away is much larger than it. Just one read gives weak support. General study outcomes and caveats: Persistent disease showed preferential use of TRBV28, TRBJ1-2 and TRBJ2-5, whereas newly diagnosed disease favored TRBV20-1 and TRBJ2-1. Sequencing and analysis were limited to the TCR beta chain. The authors noted that the small sample size was a limitation that may lower accuracy. A larger number of public clonotypes was shared among persistent patients (2,741) than among newly diagnosed patients (approximately 1,000). Peripheral blood alone was examined, since thyroid tissue, which constituted the primary lesion, could not be accessed. Lower TCR Shannon entropy and fewer highly expanded clones were observed in persistent Graves' disease patients than in newly diagnosed patients, which suggested clonal expansion.

The time point label corresponds to: newly diagnosed GD, antithyroid drugs for less than 3 months. For both TCR sequencing and RNA sequencing, RNA was extracted from PBMCs in TRIzol. Graves' disease was diagnosed according to American Thyroid Association guidelines. Recruitment of patients was carried out at an endocrinology department in Xi'an, China. From each patient, approximately 9.9 milliliters of peripheral blood was collected into an EDTA anticoagulant tube. Ficoll Paque Plus density gradient separation was used to isolate PBMCs, and no further T cell sorting was done. An Agilent 2100 Bioanalyzer and agarose gel were used to check RNA quality, and a NanoDrop 2000 was used to measure RNA concentration. These data were also reused for a study on T cells in Graves' hyperthyroidism and ophthalmopathy. From that second study: A patient counted as having stable Graves' hyperthyroidism if no progression to ophthalmopathy occurred over 18 months of follow-up. Hyperthyroidism patients were newly diagnosed, with disease duration under 2 months, and aged 18 to 65 years. Any patient with an uncontrolled infection, another autoimmune disease, pregnancy or lactation was excluded. Diagnoses relied on clinical symptoms, serum thyroxine and TRAb, thyroid ultrasound and orbital computed tomography. A first-round RT-PCR of the TCR CDR3 used the HTBI primer set with the Qiagen OneStep RT-PCR kit. Most expanded thyroid clonotypes (frequency above 0.001) were also detected in blood, suggesting blood repertoires may reflect thyroid immune responses. Ophthalmopathy was separated from stable hyperthyroidism by a 13 V-J signature model, with approximately 86% sensitivity and just over 81% specificity obtained in cross-validation and 80%/75% obtained in testing. In validation, the model predicted progression to ophthalmopathy with around 71% sensitivity and approximately 72% specificity, a median of 6.5 months before onset. To identify distinguishing TCR V-J signatures, a discovery cohort of roughly 100 patients was used, comprising some 45 with Graves' ophthalmopathy and some 57 with stable Graves' hyperthyroidism. Whether ophthalmopathy could be predicted prospectively was tested in an independent validation cohort made up of some 20 hyperthyroidism patients plus 17 patients who later progressed to ophthalmopathy. The roughly 100 discovery patients were randomly split 7:3 into training and test sets. In roughly six Graves' hyperthyroidism patients, the study also compared T-cell repertoires from thyroid tissue with T-cell repertoires from blood. After blood sampling, hyperthyroidism patients were treated with methimazole at a starting dose of 30 mg daily, and ophthalmopathy patients were treated with high-dose intravenous methylprednisolone. The libraries were constructed in a second round of multiplex PCR and then size-selected and purified. Sequencing of the libraries was done on an Illumina HiSeq2000 using paired-end 100 bp reads. Raw data were processed with SOAPnuke, discarding reads with adapters, uncalled bases, mean Phred below 15, or no exact constant-primer or identifier match. High-quality paired reads were merged with COPE v1.2.5, and unique nucleotide sequences were defined as clonotypes. MiTCR v1.1 was used to align the clonotypes against IMGT TRBV, TRBD and TRBJ reference segments. The analysis was restricted to V-J combinations with a frequency above 0.0001, which together covered approximately 99% of the repertoires. A TCS score was defined as the ratio between F50 (clonal expansion) and ExV (chaos), using BLOSUM62-based TCRdist between CDR3 peptides within each V-J. Welch's t-statistics and random forest reduced approximately 520 V-J features to roughly 13, which were used in a naive Bayes classifier (R e1071). Sample size was not statistically predetermined, and blinding of investigators to group allocation was not performed. The paper reports TCR Vbeta CDR3 sequencing of approximately 140 peripheral blood samples: under 45 ophthalmopathy, around 80 hyperthyroidism and roughly 17 progressor patients.

The V and J genes are TRBV19 and TRBJ2-1; 10 central nucleotides agree with TRBD2. This specimen was peripheral blood mononuclear cells (PBMCs), taken at new diagnosis, from a patient treated with antithyroid drugs. This TCR derives from a young woman with Graves disease. Donor details come from another sample of the same person, matched by shared clones. CDR3 loop: CASSIKTSGLNEQFF. In nucleotides, the sequence is TGTGCCAGTAGTATTAAGACTAGCGGGCTCAATGAGCAGTTCTTC.